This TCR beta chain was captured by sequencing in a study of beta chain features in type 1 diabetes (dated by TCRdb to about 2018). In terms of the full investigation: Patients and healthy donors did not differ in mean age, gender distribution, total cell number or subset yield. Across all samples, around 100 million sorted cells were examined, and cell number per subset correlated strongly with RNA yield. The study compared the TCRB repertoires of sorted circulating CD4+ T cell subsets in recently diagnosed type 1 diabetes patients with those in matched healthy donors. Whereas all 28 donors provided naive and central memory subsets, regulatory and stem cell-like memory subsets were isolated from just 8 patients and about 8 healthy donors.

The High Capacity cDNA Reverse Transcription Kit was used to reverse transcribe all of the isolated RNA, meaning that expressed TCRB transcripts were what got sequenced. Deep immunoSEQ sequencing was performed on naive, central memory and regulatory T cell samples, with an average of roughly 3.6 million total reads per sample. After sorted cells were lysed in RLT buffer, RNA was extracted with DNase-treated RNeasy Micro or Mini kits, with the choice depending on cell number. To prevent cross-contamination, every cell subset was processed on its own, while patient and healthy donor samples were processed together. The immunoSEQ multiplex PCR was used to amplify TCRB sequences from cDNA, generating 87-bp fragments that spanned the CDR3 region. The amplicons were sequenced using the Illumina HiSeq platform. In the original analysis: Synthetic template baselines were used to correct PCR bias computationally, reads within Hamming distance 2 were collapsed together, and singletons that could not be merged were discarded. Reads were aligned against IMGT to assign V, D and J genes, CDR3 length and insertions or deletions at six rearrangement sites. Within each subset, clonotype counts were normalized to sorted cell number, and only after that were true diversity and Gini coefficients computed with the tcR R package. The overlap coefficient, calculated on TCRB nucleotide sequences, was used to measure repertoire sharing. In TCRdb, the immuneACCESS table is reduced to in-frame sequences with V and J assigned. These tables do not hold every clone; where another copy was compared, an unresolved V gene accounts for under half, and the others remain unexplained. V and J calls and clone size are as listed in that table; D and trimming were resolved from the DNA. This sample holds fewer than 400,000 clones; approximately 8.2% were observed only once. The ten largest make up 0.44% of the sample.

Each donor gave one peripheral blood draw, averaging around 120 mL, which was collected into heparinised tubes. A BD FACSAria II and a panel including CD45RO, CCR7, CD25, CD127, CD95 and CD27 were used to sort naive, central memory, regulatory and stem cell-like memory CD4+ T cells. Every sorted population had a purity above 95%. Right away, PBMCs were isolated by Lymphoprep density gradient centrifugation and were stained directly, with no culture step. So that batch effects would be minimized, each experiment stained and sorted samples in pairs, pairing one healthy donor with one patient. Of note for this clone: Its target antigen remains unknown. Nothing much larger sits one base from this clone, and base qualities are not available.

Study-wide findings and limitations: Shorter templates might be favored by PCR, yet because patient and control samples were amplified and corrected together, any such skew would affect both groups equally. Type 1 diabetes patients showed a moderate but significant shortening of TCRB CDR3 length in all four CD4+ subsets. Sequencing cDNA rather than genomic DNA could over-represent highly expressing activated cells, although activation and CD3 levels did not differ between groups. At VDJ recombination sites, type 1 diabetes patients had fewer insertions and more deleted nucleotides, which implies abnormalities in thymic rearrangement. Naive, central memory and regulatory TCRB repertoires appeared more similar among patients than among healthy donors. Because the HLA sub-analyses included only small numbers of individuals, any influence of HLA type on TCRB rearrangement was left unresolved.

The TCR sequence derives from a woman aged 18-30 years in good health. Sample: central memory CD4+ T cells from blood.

The CDR3 has the sequence CASSPPGGLNTEAFF. The DNA is as follows: TGTGCCAGCTCACCCCCGGGGGGGTTGAACACTGAAGCTTTCTTT. The V gene is TRBV18 and the J gene is TRBJ1-1, with TRBD1 as a weak D call on 5 bases. At the junction V is shortened by 3 bases and J by 0 bases, with 11 bases in between. The CDR3 numbers 15 residues from cysteine through phenylalanine. Only the CDR3 part of the read is kept: 45 bases, read in frame from the first base. Per the germline V gene, KGHSH is the CDR1 and LQKENI is the CDR2.